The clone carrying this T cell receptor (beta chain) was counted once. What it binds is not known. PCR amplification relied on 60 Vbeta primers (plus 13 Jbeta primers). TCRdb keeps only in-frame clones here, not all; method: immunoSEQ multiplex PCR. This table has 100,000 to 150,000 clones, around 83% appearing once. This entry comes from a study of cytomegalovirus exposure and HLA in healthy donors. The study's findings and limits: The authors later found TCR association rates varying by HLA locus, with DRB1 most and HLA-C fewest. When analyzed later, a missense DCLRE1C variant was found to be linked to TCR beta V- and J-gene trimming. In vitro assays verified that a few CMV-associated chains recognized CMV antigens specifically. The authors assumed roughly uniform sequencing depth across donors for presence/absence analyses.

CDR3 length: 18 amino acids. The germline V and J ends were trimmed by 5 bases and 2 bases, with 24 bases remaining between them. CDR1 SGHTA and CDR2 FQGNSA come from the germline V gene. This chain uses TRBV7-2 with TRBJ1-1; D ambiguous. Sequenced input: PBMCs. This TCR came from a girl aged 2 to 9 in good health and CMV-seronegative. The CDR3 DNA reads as TGTGCCAGCAGCCCCCAAGCGGGTATGCGGCAGAGAAACACTGAAGCTTTCTTT. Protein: CASSPQAGMRQRNTEAFF.